The T cell receptor beta chain under discussion was sequenced for a study of cytomegalovirus exposure and HLA in healthy donors. Only in-frame clones appear in the TCRdb table, and some are missing; sequencing was by immunoSEQ multiplex PCR. The sample lists hundreds of thousands of clones; 70% to 90% were seen once. The V end was cut by 1 base, the J end by 3 bases, with 13 bases between. Looked up from germline, CDR1 is MNHNS and CDR2 is SASEGT. This CDR3 spans 15 amino acids. The chain employs TRBV6-1 and TRBJ2-7; D not resolved. Sequenced input: PBMCs. The sequence was obtained from a woman under 30 in good health and CMV-seronegative. The CDR3 is CASSEVTDSFYEQYF. The CDR3 DNA follows: TGTGCCAGCAGTGAAGTGACGGATTCCTTCTACGAGCAGTACTTC.